These 29 T cell receptor beta chains were sequenced from one sample in a study of T cell repertoires in ileal Crohn's disease. Generated by immunoSEQ multiplex PCR, the TCRdb table keeps only in-frame clones and is missing some. Of a few thousand clones detected, roughly 80% appear once; the ten largest clones hold 15% to 20%. Sequenced sample: ileal tissue. These receptors were obtained from an adult with Crohn's disease.

DNA of the CDR3: TGTGCCAGCAGTTTAGGACAGGGGTCGGGGCATTTT. Amino acid sequence: CASSLGQGSGHF. V and J are TRBV28 and TRBJ1-5; 9 bases line up with TRBD1. This CDR3 has 12 residues. V lost 2 bases and J lost 15; bases outside the gene matches: 5. Germline values: CDR1 MDHEN, CDR2 SYDVKM.

The rearrangement joins TRBV7-9 to TRBJ1-6; TRBD1 aligns across 8 bases. V dropped 4 bases and J dropped 8; count of bases not matched to a gene: 7. CDR1 is SEHNR, CDR2 FQNEAQ, per germline (reference sequence). CDR3 length: 15 residues. The CDR3 bases are TGTGCCAGCAGCTCCCCGCGACAGGGGCATTCACCCCTCCACTTT. Residues: CASSSPRQGHSPLHF.

The genes are TRBV13 and TRBJ1-4; possible D gene TRBD1, 5 bases. This CDR3 is 16 amino acids long. The V gene's germline CDR1 is PRHDT and CDR2 FYEKMQ (reference sequence). V was trimmed by 0 bases and J by 8 bases, leaving 16 bases between them. CDR3 region: CASSLGPRAKGEKLFF. CDR3 in DNA: TGTGCCAGCAGCTTAGGCCCCAGGGCCAAAGGGGAAAAACTGTTTTTT.

The chain is built from TRBV10-1 and TRBJ2-2; possibly TRBD1 for D (6 bases). There are 15 residues in the CDR3. The V end was cut by 4 bases, the J end by 4 bases, with 13 bases between. Germline V CDR1 and CDR2: WNHNN, SYGVQD (reference sequence). The CDR3 sequence: CASSVSRGGTGELFF. CDR3 nucleotides: TGCGCCAGCAGTGTAAGCAGGGGTGGCACCGGGGAGCTGTTTTTT.

The rearrangement uses TRBV27 and TRBJ1-1; 10 bases fit TRBD1. CDR1 and CDR2 from the germline V gene are MNHEY and SMNVEV (reference sequence). The length of the CDR3 is 13 residues. J gave up 4 bases and V 6 bases, and 2 bases lay outside the gene matches. CDR3 nucleotide sequence: TGTGCCAGCAGAGACAGGGGGCCCACTGAAGCTTTCTTT. As protein: CASRDRGPTEAFF.

This chain joins TRBV29-1 and TRBJ2-7, with D uncertain. Germline lookup yields CDR1 SQVTM and CDR2 ANQGSEA. The CDR3 length is 12 residues. V lost 2 bases and J 3 bases, leaving 8 bases between the germline ends. This CDR3 is CSVELQDYEQYF. The DNA for the CDR3 is TGCAGCGTTGAACTTCAGGACTACGAGCAGTACTTC.

The rearrangement joins TRBV9 to TRBJ1-2, with D possibly matching TRBD1 (6 bases). CDR1 and CDR2 (germline): SGDLS, YYNGEE. This CDR3 is 14 amino acids long. The V gene lost 3 bases and the J gene lost 5 bases, with 14 bases spanning the gap. CDR3 nucleotide sequence: TGTGCCAGCAGCGGAGGGGGTTGGTCGTATGGCTACACCTTC. As protein: CASSGGGWSYGYTF.

This clone is a singleton in its sample. V and J are TRBV19 and TRBJ2-1; possibly TRBD1 for D (6 bases). The CDR3 sequence is 12 residues long. Germline lookup yields CDR1 LNHDA and CDR2 SQIVND (reference sequence). Trimming took off 5 bases at V and 7 bases at J, with 9 bases between the two ends. CDR3 nucleotide sequence: TGTGCCAGTAGTCTGCAGGGGAATGAGCAGTTCTTC. This gives the protein CASSLQGNEQFF.

V and J are TRBV28 and TRBJ1-2, with TRBD1 identical over 12 bases. The CDR3 has 18 amino acids. CDR1 is MDHEN, CDR2 SYDVKM, per germline. Germline trimming cut 4 bases from V and 6 bases from J; bases unmatched to any gene: 15. The DNA of the CDR3 is TGTGCCAGCAGTTCCTTCCCTCCGGGACAGGGGGCTGTGGATGGCTACACCTTC. Its translation is CASSSFPPGQGAVDGYTF.

This clone rates as large. The chain carries TRBV10-3 and TRBJ1-2; 8 positions match TRBD1. With V trimmed by 4 bases and J by 4 bases, 2 bases remained unmatched. Germline CDR1 reads ENHRY; CDR2 reads SYGVKD. This CDR3 contains 13 residues. CDR3: CAISVDRAYGYTF. CDR3 bases: TGTGCCATCAGTGTGGACAGGGCCTATGGCTACACCTTC.

The V call is TRBV19, the J call TRBJ1-2; D gene uncertain. The germline V gene has CDR1 LNHDA and CDR2 SQIVND (reference sequence). The ends were cut back, 4 bases at V and 8 bases at J, with 8 bases in the middle. The CDR3 runs to 11 residues. CDR3: CASSNSGGYTF. As DNA, the CDR3 is TGTGCCAGTAGTAACAGCGGAGGCTACACCTTC.

The chain joins TRBV5-1 to TRBJ1-6, with 9 nucleotides matching TRBD1. Germline CDR1 reads SGHRS; CDR2 reads YFSETQ. With V trimmed by 0 bases and J by 7 bases, 2 bases remained unmatched. The CDR3 covers 15 residues. CDR3 bases: TGCGCCAGCAGCTTGGGGGACAGGGAAAATTCACCCCTCCACTTT. It translates to CASSLGDRENSPLHF.

The V call is TRBV7-2, the J call TRBJ2-5; tentatively, D is TRBD2 (5 bases). The CDR3 is made up of 14 amino acids. Between the trimmed V and J ends, which lost 6 bases and 4 bases, there was a span of 15 bases. Germline V gene data show CDR1 as SGHTA and CDR2 as FQGNSA. The CDR3 bases are TGTGCCAGCAGGCGGGCTCTGTTTTCAGAGACCCAGTACTTC. Amino acids: CASRRALFSETQYF.

DNA of the CDR3: TGTGCCTCCATATACGGGAACTATGGCTACACCTTC. It translates to CASIYGNYGYTF. This chain connects TRBV30 to TRBJ1-2, with D unclear. The germline V gene has CDR1 GTSNPN and CDR2 SVGIG (reference sequence). The V end was cut by 7 bases, the J end by 2 bases, with 11 bases between. The CDR3 has 12 residues.

V usage is TRBV2 and J usage is TRBJ2-7; 8 nucleotides agree with TRBD1. The junction had 6 bases not matched to a gene; V was cut back by 8 bases and J by 0 bases. CDR1 and CDR2 from the germline V gene are SNHLY and FYNNEI. The CDR3 is 14 residues long. The CDR3 DNA is TGTGCCAGCCGGGAGACAGGGGCCTCCTACGAGCAGTACGTC. Translation: CASRETGASYEQYV.

The chain carries TRBV5-1 and TRBJ1-2, with 9 bases matching TRBD1. The CDR3 length is 19 residues. Germline CDR1 reads SGHRS; CDR2 reads YFSETQ. J gave up 4 bases and V 4 bases, and 20 bases lay outside the gene matches. CDR3 sequence reads: CASSRPPSGTGLSSYGYTF. CDR3 coding DNA: TGCGCCAGCAGCCGACCTCCCTCCGGGACAGGGTTATCTTCCTATGGCTACACCTTC. Drawing the rest from reference TRBV5-1 and TRBJ1-2, the complete variable domain is KAGVTQTPRYLIKTRGQQVTLSCSPISGHRSVSWYQQTPGQGLQFLFEYFSETQRNKGNFPGRFSGRQFSNSRSEMNVSTLELGDSALYLCASSRPPSGTGLSSYGYTFGSGTRLTVV.

Sample share makes this clone hyperexpanded (1% or more). The J gene is TRBJ1-5, the V gene TRBV10-2; a possible D gene is TRBD1 (6 bases). CDR1 is WSHSY, CDR2 SAAADI, per germline. V was shortened by 3 bases and J by 1 base, with 13 bases between the two germline ends. The CDR3 has 16 amino acids. CDR3 residues: CASSERDNRSNQPQHF. The CDR3 DNA reads as TGCGCCAGCAGTGAACGGGACAACCGAAGCAATCAGCCCCAGCATTTT.

The genes are TRBV29-1 and TRBJ2-7; 9 bases are a match to TRBD1. The V gene end was trimmed by 4 bases and the J gene end by 4 bases; junction bases not matched to a gene: 5. Germline assignment: CDR1 SQVTM and CDR2 ANQGSEA. CDR3 size: 13 residues. The CDR3 bases are TGCAGCGTTGTCCTCGGACAGGGGTACGAGCAGTACTTC. Translation: CSVVLGQGYEQYF.

The chain couples TRBV5-1 to TRBJ1-3; the D gene is possibly TRBD1 (5 bases). The germline V gene has CDR1 SGHRS and CDR2 YFSETQ. CDR3 length: 16 residues. The ends were cut back, 0 bases at V and 2 bases at J, with 12 bases in the middle. The CDR3 spells CASSLAPTETGNTIYF. The CDR3 coding sequence is TGCGCCAGCAGCTTGGCCCCGACAGAAACTGGAAACACCATATATTTT. Combining the CDR3 with reference TRBV5-1 and TRBJ1-3 gives the whole variable domain KAGVTQTPRYLIKTRGQQVTLSCSPISGHRSVSWYQQTPGQGLQFLFEYFSETQRNKGNFPGRFSGRQFSNSRSEMNVSTLELGDSALYLCASSLAPTETGNTIYFGEGSWLTVV.

The chain has TRBV4-1 and TRBJ1-2; D perhaps matches TRBD1 (6 bases). The V end lost 0 bases, the J end lost 3 bases, and 8 bases lay between the germline ends. Germline V gives CDR1 MGHRA, CDR2 YSYEKL. CDR3 length: 14 residues. The CDR3 DNA follows: TGCGCCAGCAGCCAAGACAGGGGTGACTATGGCTACACCTTC. It is translated as CASSQDRGDYGYTF.

This chain uses TRBV11-1 with TRBJ2-5; a weak D match, TRBD2 (6 bases). This CDR3 spans 15 amino acids. Germline V gene sequence: CDR1 SGHAT, CDR2 FQDESV (reference sequence). V shed 1 base and J shed 4 bases, with 13 bases lying between them. The CDR3 region has the DNA TGTGCCAGCAGCTTAGGTGGGGGGATAGTAGAGACCCAGTACTTC. Translating gives CASSLGGGIVETQYF. Complete variable domain (other parts from reference TRBV11-1 and TRBJ2-5): EAEVAQSPRYKITEKSQAVAFWCDPISGHATLYWYRQILGQGPELLVQFQDESVVDDSQLPKDRFSAERLKGVDSTLKIQPAELGDSAMYLCASSLGGGIVETQYFGPGTRLLVL.

The chain has TRBV5-1 and TRBJ2-3; 10 nucleotides match TRBD1. Looked up from germline, CDR1 is SGHRS and CDR2 is YFSETQ. V was clipped by 4 bases and J by 1 base; unmatched bases: 6. The length of the CDR3 is 16 residues. Here the CDR3 DNA reads TGCGCCAGCAGCGACGGGACAGGGGTAGGCACAGATACGCAGTATTTT. Its protein is CASSDGTGVGTDTQYF.

This clone is categorized as large. The chain recombines TRBV6-1 with TRBJ1-1; tentative D call: TRBD1 (6 bases). Germline V gene sequence: CDR1 MNHNS, CDR2 SASEGT. The CDR3 is 14 amino acids. The V end lost 5 bases, the J end lost 3 bases, and 13 bases lay between the germline ends. The CDR3 loop reads CASSLNRVYTEAFF. CDR3 in DNA: TGTGCCAGCAGTCTTAACAGGGTTTACACTGAAGCTTTCTTT.

The chain has TRBV7-9 and TRBJ2-2, with 9 bases that match TRBD1. In germline, CDR1 is SEHNR, CDR2 FQNEAQ (reference sequence). With V trimmed by 5 bases and J by 0 bases, 4 bases remained unmatched. The CDR3 is 16 amino acids. The CDR3 reads CASSPRQGANTGELFF. The CDR3 DNA reads TGTGCCAGCAGCCCTCGACAGGGGGCGAACACCGGGGAGCTGTTTTTT.

The V call is TRBV4-3, the J call TRBJ2-7; TRBD2 might be the D (5 bases). V lost 2 bases to trimming and J lost 3 bases, with 14 bases between them. Germline CDR1 is LGHNA and CDR2 is YSLEER. The CDR3 covers 15 residues. CDR3 residues: CASSQSSGVNYEQYF. CDR3 DNA: TGCGCCAGCAGCCAAAGCTCCGGGGTCAACTACGAGCAGTACTTC.

The V call is TRBV6-6, the J call TRBJ1-1, with 9 bases lining up with TRBD1. Unmatched junction bases numbered 7, after V lost 2 bases and J lost 6 bases. This CDR3 region has 15 residues. CDR1 MNHNY and CDR2 SVGAGI come from the germline V gene (reference sequence). The CDR3 nucleotides read TGTGCCAGCAGTTACCCCGGGACAGGGAGGCCTGAAGCTTTCTTT. Translation gives CASSYPGTGRPEAFF.

The chain uses TRBV27 and TRBJ1-1; a possible D gene is TRBD1 (6 bases). V dropped 5 bases and J dropped 3 bases, with 16 bases sitting between them. There are 15 residues in the CDR3. Germline V CDR1 and CDR2: MNHEY, SMNVEV (reference sequence). The CDR3 DNA sequence: TGTGCCAGCAGTCGTCTGGGGGCAAAGGACACTGAAGCTTTCTTT. As protein: CASSRLGAKDTEAFF.

The gene calls are TRBV4-1 and TRBJ2-7; 9 positions agree with TRBD2. This CDR3 is 16 amino acids long. V shed 7 bases and J 4 bases; nucleotides not matched to a gene: 14. From germline, CDR1 is MGHRA and CDR2 YSYEKL. The CDR3 is CASTKAGGLSGYEQYF. Written as DNA, the CDR3 is TGCGCCAGCACCAAAGCGGGAGGATTAAGCGGATACGAGCAGTACTTC.

The chain carries TRBV18 and TRBJ1-4, with D possibly TRBD1 on 6 matching bases. This CDR3 is built from 18 residues. Germline-derived CDR1 and CDR2 are KGHSH and LQKENI. V lost 6 bases and J 0 bases, leaving 20 bases between the germline ends. The CDR3: CASSGALAYAATNEKLFF. The CDR3 nucleotides read TGTGCCAGCTCGGGGGCCCTTGCCTATGCGGCAACTAATGAAAAACTGTTTTTT.